This is a list of T cell receptor beta chains from one sample in a study of T cells after posttransplantation cyclophosphamide. Measured with immunoSEQ multiplex PCR; TCRdb has only the in-frame clones, and not every one. The data contain roughly 42,000 clones, 80% to 95% of them singletons. The sample consisted of PBMCs, taken roughly 59 days after allogeneic stem cell transplant with posttransplant cyclophosphamide. The receptor source for this set is a male patient between 60 and 69 years old who received an allogeneic stem cell transplant from a related donor and was CMV-positive. Some T cells may have originated in the graft donor. Both conserved end residues are part of each CDR3. The order of the fields is J gene, D gene, clone size, V gene, CDR3 length, CDR3 DNA, CDR3 protein. D genes are given only for firm matches. Clone size is not always given. Where it is, it says once, few, many or a class for expanded clones.

TRBJ2-5 TRBD2 . TRBV10-3 15 TGTGCCATCAGCTTAAGCGGGGGGGCCCAGGAGACCCAGTACTTC CAISLSGGAQETQYF
TRBJ1-2 . . TRBV9 13 TGTGCCAGCAGCGCCGGGTATCTCTATGGCTACACCTTC CASSAGYLYGYTF
TRBJ2-3 TRBD2 . TRBV9 14 TGTGCCAGCAGCGACCTAGCGGGGACAGATACGCAGTATTTT CASSDLAGTDTQYF
TRBJ2-3 . . TRBV2 14 TGTGCCAGCCTACAGGGCTCTAGCACAGATACGCAGTATTTT CASLQGSSTDTQYF
TRBJ2-1 . . TRBV30 15 TGTGCCTGGAGTGTCCGCGGGGCCGCGGGGAATGAGCAGTTCTTC CAWSVRGAAGNEQFF
TRBJ1-3 TRBD1 . TRBV29-1 15 TGCAGCGTGGCCGGGACAGGTCTCTCTGGAAACACCATATATTTT CSVAGTGLSGNTIYF
TRBJ2-2 . . TRBV18 14 TGTGCCAGCTCACAAACATTCGAGGGCGGGGAGCTGTTTTTT CASSQTFEGGELFF
TRBJ2-6 . . TRBV5-1 17 TGCGCCAGCAGCTTCTGGGCCAGGGGAAATGGGGCCAACGTCCTGACTTTC CASSFWARGNGANVLTF
TRBJ1-1 TRBD1 few TRBV6-1 15 TGTGCCAGCACCCCAACCCAGGGGGCAGGCACTGAAGCTTTCTTT CASTPTQGAGTEAFF
TRBJ2-1 TRBD2 . TRBV30 15 TGTGCCTGGAGTGTGAAAGAAGGCGGGGGGGATGAGCAGTTCTTC CAWSVKEGGGDEQFF
TRBJ2-2 . . TRBV2 16 TGTGCCAGCAGTGATTATCGGTTTACGAACACCGGGGAGCTGTTTTTT CASSDYRFTNTGELFF
TRBJ1-6 TRBD1 . TRBV7-9 16 TGTGCCAGCAGTCAAATAACCGGGACAGGGAATTCACCCCTCCACTTT CASSQITGTGNSPLHF
TRBJ1-1 . . TRBV7-6 13 TGTGCCAGCAGCTCTGGACTCCCCTCGGCAGCTTTCTTT CASSSGLPSAAFF
TRBJ1-2 TRBD1 once TRBV6-5 13 TGTGCCAGCAGCTCGACAGGGACCTATGGCTACACCTTC CASSSTGTYGYTF
TRBJ1-1 TRBD1 once TRBV5-1 15 TGCGCCAGCACCCCCCAAGGACAGGGACACACTGAAGCTTTCTTT CASTPQGQGHTEAFF
TRBJ2-2 . once TRBV29-1 12 TGCAGCGTTGAAGAAACTATCGGGGAGCTGTTTTTT CSVEETIGELFF
TRBJ1-4 . . TRBV7-9 13 TGTGCCAGCACCGACCAGGGTGTTGAAAAACTGTTTTTT CASTDQGVEKLFF
TRBJ1-6 . . TRBV2 14 TGTGCCAGCAGTGATAGGGGTGCTGATTCACCCCTCCACTTT CASSDRGADSPLHF